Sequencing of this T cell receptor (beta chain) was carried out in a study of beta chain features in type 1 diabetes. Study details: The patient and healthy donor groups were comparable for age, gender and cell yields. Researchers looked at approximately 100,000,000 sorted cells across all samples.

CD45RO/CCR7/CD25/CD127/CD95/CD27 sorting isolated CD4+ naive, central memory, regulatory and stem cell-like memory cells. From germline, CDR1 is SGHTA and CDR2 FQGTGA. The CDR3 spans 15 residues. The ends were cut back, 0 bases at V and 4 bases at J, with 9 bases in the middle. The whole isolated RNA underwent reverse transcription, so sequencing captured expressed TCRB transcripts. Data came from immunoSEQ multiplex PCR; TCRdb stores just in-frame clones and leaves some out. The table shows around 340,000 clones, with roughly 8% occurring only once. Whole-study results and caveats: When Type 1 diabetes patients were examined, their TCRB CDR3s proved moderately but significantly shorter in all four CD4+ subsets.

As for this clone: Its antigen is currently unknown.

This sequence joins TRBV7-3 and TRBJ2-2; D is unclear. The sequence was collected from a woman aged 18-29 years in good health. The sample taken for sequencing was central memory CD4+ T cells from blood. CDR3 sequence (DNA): TGTGCCAGCAGCTTAACCCGGGCAGCCACCGGGGAGCTGTTTTTT. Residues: CASSLTRAATGELFF.